This TCR beta chain is from a study of blood T cell repertoires in COVID-19. The overall study: Samples of COVID-19 (acute and convalescent) were obtained from the United States, Italy and Spain.

The germline CDR1 and CDR2 sequences are MNHEY and SVGAGI. V shed 6 bases and J shed 5 bases, with 11 bases lying between them. The CDR3 contains 13 residues. Per the original data handling: The assay estimated nucleated cells by amplifying reference gene primers. The repertoire was sequenced with immunoSEQ multiplex PCR; TCRdb's copy has only in-frame clones and lacks some. From that table come the V and J calls and clone size; the DNA was used to work out D and trimming. The repertoire holds some 11,000 clones, roughly 90% seen once, with 9.5% to 13% in the top ten. Material: peripheral blood. The chain carries TRBV6-5 and TRBJ1-5; D is uncertain. This TCR was recovered from a human donor in a cohort sampled during active COVID-19. The CDR3 DNA sequence: TGTGCCAGCAGGGGCCCTGGTGATCAGCCCCAGCATTTT. It encodes CASRGPGDQPQHF.